This T cell receptor beta chain was sequenced during a study of T cell responses to AZD1222 COVID-19 vaccine. TCRdb keeps only in-frame clones here, not all; method: immunoSEQ multiplex PCR. Among 120,000 to 150,000 clones listed, about 94% were seen once. Losses at the gene ends were 4 bases for V and 0 bases for J; bases not matched to a gene: 5. Per the germline V gene, CDR1 is SGHRS and CDR2 is YFSETQ. CDR3 length equals 15 residues. The V call is TRBV5-1, the J call TRBJ1-1; 8 bases line up with TRBD1. This sequence was found in an adult who received the AZD1222 COVID-19 vaccine. Specimen: peripheral blood, collected 28 days after the second AZD1222 dose. The CDR3 sequence is CASSGSTGVNTEAFF. The CDR3 DNA follows: TGCGCCAGCAGCGGGTCGACAGGGGTGAACACTGAAGCTTTCTTT.